This is a list of T cell receptor beta chains from one sample in a study of cytomegalovirus exposure and HLA in healthy donors. Method: immunoSEQ multiplex PCR; TCRdb's copy keeps in-frame clones and lacks some. The data contain approximately 110,000 clones, around 78% of them singletons. Sequenced material: PBMCs. Every receptor here comes from a man in his forties or fifties in good health and CMV-seronegative. Both conserved end residues are part of each CDR3. Fields, in order: V gene, clone size, J gene, D gene, CDR3 DNA, CDR3 protein. A D gene is named only where the DNA matches it firmly. Size values are once, few and many counts, or a class for expanded clones, and some rows have none.

>TRBV2|-|TRBJ1-3|-
TGTGCCAGCAGTGATGGAGAGGTCCTTAGCTCTGGAAACACCATATATTTT
CASSDGEVLSSGNTIYF
>TRBV5-1|-|TRBJ1-2|-
TGCGCCAGCAGCTTGGCAGGGGAGACCTCCTATGGCTACACCTTC
CASSLAGETSYGYTF
>TRBV7-9|-|TRBJ2-3|-
TGTGCCAGCAGCTCAAAGCCGGGACACGGACCGGATACGCAGTATTTT
CASSSKPGHGPDTQYF
>TRBV7-8|-|TRBJ2-5|-
TGTGCCAGCAGCGCCTGGCAGCGCCAAGAGACCCAGTACTTC
CASSAWQRQETQYF
>TRBV5-4|-|TRBJ2-2|TRBD2
TGTGCCAGCAGCACTCATAGCGGGGCCTCGAACACCGGGGAGCTGTTTTTT
CASSTHSGASNTGELFF
>TRBV7-2|-|TRBJ2-4|TRBD1
TGTGCCAGCAGACCCGCAGGGGGAAAAAACATTCAGTACTTC
CASRPAGGKNIQYF
>TRBV5-5|-|TRBJ2-7|-
TGTGCCAGCAGCCGCACAGGCTACGAGCAGTACTTC
CASSRTGYEQYF
>TRBV5-1|-|TRBJ2-1|TRBD1
TGCGCCAGCAGCTTAGGACAGGGCAATGAGCAGTTCTTC
CASSLGQGNEQFF
>TRBV4-2|-|TRBJ1-1|-
TGTGCCAGCAGCCAAGATATTGGTAGTGAAGCTTTCTTT
CASSQDIGSEAFF
>TRBV11-2|-|TRBJ1-1|-
TGTGCCAGCAGCTTAGGCGGGGTTGAAGCTTTCTTT
CASSLGGVEAFF
>TRBV4-3|few|TRBJ1-1|-
TGCGCCAGCAGCCGACTCGCGGACTGGGTGGGCACTGAAGCTTTCTTT
CASSRLADWVGTEAFF
>TRBV7-2|-|TRBJ2-1|TRBD2
TGTGCCAGCAGCTCCGGGGGGTCCTACAATGAGCAGTTCTTC
CASSSGGSYNEQFF
>TRBV5-8|few|TRBJ2-1|-
TGTGCCAGCAGTACCTCCGGGAGTTACAATGAGCAGTTCTTC
CASSTSGSYNEQFF
>TRBV5-4|-|TRBJ1-1|-
TGTGCCAGCAGCTTAGGGGGACCCGGGAACACTGAAGCTTTCTTT
CASSLGGPGNTEAFF
>TRBV7-8|-|TRBJ2-1|-
TGTGCCAGCCAACGGACAGACAATGAGCAGTTCTTC
CASQRTDNEQFF
>TRBV11-2|-|TRBJ2-6|-
TGTGCCAGCAGCCCGGGCGGGCGTGTTGGGGCCAACGTCCTGACTTTC
CASSPGGRVGANVLTF
>TRBV11-2|-|TRBJ1-5|-
TGTGCCAGCAGCTTAGACGTTAGCAATCAGCCCCAGCATTTT
CASSLDVSNQPQHF
>TRBV9|-|TRBJ2-7|TRBD1
TGTGCCAGCAGCGGATGGGACAGGGGCAACGAGCAGTACTTC
CASSGWDRGNEQYF
>TRBV27|-|TRBJ1-2|TRBD1
TGTGCCAGCAGCCGCGGGACAGGGTGGAACTTCTATGGCTACACCTTC
CASSRGTGWNFYGYTF
>TRBV9|-|TRBJ2-5|-
TGTGCCAGCAGCGTAGGGGCGGGCTACGTTGATGAGACCCAGTACTTC
CASSVGAGYVDETQYF
>TRBV7-2|few|TRBJ1-1|TRBD1
TGTGCCAGCAGCCCCCAGGGGGGACCGAACACTGAAGCTTTCTTT
CASSPQGGPNTEAFF
>TRBV9|-|TRBJ2-7|-
TGTGCCAGCAGCGTCGGTTCTGAAACCTACGAGCAGTACTTC
CASSVGSETYEQYF
>TRBV16|-|TRBJ2-7|TRBD1
TGTGCCAGCAGCCAATCAGGGGGCGAGAGCGGATACGAGCAGTACTTC
CASSQSGGESGYEQYF
>TRBV29-1|-|TRBJ1-2|-
TGCAGCGTTGAAGGCGTGCTTCAGGGCCCGGCTAACTATGGCTACACCTTC
CSVEGVLQGPANYGYTF
>TRBV14|medium-sized|TRBJ2-7|-
TGTGCCAGCAGCCAAGGTATCCGGGGTGCTTCCTACGAGCAGTACTTC
CASSQGIRGASYEQYF
>TRBV6-6|-|TRBJ2-7|TRBD1
TGTGCCAGCAGAAAAGGGACAGTGGTGGGCTACGAGCAGTACTTC
CASRKGTVVGYEQYF
>TRBV5-1|-|TRBJ1-1|-
TGCGCCAGCAGCTTTTCGCGTGGGAACACTGAAGCTTTCTTT
CASSFSRGNTEAFF
>TRBV29-1|-|TRBJ1-1|TRBD1
TGCAGCGTTAGGACAGGGATGAACACTGAAGCTTTCTTT
CSVRTGMNTEAFF
>TRBV6-5|-|TRBJ1-5|-
TGTGCCAGCAGCCGACAAGATAGCAATCAGCCCCAGCATTTT
CASSRQDSNQPQHF
>TRBV10-2|once|TRBJ2-2|-
TGCGCCAGCGTGGGCAGGCGGAACACCGGGGAGCTGTTTTTT
CASVGRRNTGELFF
>TRBV5-1|-|TRBJ1-6|-
TGCGCCAGCAGCTTGGATCCGGGTAAGGATTCACCCCTCCACTTT
CASSLDPGKDSPLHF
>TRBV4-1|-|TRBJ1-5|TRBD1
TGCGCCAGCAGCCAAGAAGGGCTGCTGGGACAGCTAAATCAGCCCCAGCATTTT
CASSQEGLLGQLNQPQHF
>TRBV5-1|-|TRBJ1-1|-
TGCGCCAGCAGCCCCTTGGGAGGGACGATGGACTTT
CASSPLGGTMDF
>TRBV6-4|-|TRBJ2-7|TRBD1
TGTGCCAGCAGTGACTCGGGGACAGGGGCCTACGAGCAGTACTTC
CASSDSGTGAYEQYF
>TRBV14|-|TRBJ2-1|-
TGTGCCAGCAGCCAAGTCACGTCGGTCGATGAGCAGTTCTTC
CASSQVTSVDEQFF
>TRBV5-5|-|TRBJ2-1|-
TGTGCCAGCAGCTTGGCACCGGTCTCCTACAATGAGCAGTTCTTC
CASSLAPVSYNEQFF
>TRBV6-5|-|TRBJ2-2|-
TGTGCCAGCAGAATACAGCAGAACACCGGGGAGCTGTTTTTT
CASRIQQNTGELFF
>TRBV7-3|-|TRBJ1-5|-
TGTGCCAGCAGCTCTTCAGGCAATCAGCCCCAGCATTTT
CASSSSGNQPQHF
>TRBV5-6|-|TRBJ2-5|-
TGTGCCAGCAGCTTTAAAGACTGGTACCAAGAGACCCAGTACTTC
CASSFKDWYQETQYF
>TRBV10-3|-|TRBJ2-2|TRBD1
TGTGCCATCAGCTCAACCAACAGGGGAAATCAGAAAGCCGGGGAGCTGTTTTTT
CAISSTNRGNQKAGELFF
>TRBV5-1|-|TRBJ2-3|TRBD2
TGCGCCAGCAGCTTGGCGAGCGGGGGCCACACAGATACGCAGTATTTT
CASSLASGGHTDTQYF
>TRBV6-5|-|TRBJ1-6|-
TGTGCCAGCAGCCGACTTAATAATTCACCCCTCCACTTT
CASSRLNNSPLHF
>TRBV19|-|TRBJ1-1|-
TGTGCCAGTAGTCCGATACAGGGACAAGCTTTCTTT
CASSPIQGQAFF